Below, one T cell receptor beta chain is given with its context. With sequencing, the targeted depth ranged from 1 in 200,000 to 1 in 1 million T cells. TCRdb's table, derived via immunoSEQ multiplex PCR, lists solely in-frame clones and lacks some. The top ten clones hold 5.7% of a sample with fewer than 90,000 clones, under 70% of them seen once. This sample was included in a study of cytotoxic CD8 clonotypes in ibrutinib-treated CLL. Germline V gene data show CDR1 as SGHTS and CDR2 as YDEGEE. This CDR3 is built from 15 residues. Trimming removed 3 bases from V and 4 bases from J, with 13 bases in between.

The sample here was PBMCs, taken after 12 months of ibrutinib treatment. This clonotype originated in a human donor with chronic lymphocytic leukemia. The V call is TRBV5-8, the J call TRBJ2-2; D gene ambiguous. In DNA form, the CDR3 reads TGTGCCAGCAGCTCTCGTAACAGCTCCACCGGGGAGCTGTTTTTT. Translating it yields CASSSRNSSTGELFF.